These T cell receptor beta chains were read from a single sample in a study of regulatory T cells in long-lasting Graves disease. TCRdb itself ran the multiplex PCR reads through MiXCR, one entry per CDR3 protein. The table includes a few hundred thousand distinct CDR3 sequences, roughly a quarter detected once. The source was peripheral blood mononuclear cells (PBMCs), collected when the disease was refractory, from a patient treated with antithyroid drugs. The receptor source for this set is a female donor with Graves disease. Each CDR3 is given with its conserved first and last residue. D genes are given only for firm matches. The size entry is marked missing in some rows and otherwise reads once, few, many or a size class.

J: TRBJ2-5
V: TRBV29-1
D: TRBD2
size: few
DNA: TGCAGCGCTGGGACTAGCGGGGGGCAAGAGACCCAGTACTTC
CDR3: CSAGTSGGQETQYF

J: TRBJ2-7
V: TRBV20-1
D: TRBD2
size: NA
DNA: TGCAGTGCTAGTCGGGAGGAAACCACGAGGAGCGAGCAGTACTTC
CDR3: CSASREETTRSEQYF

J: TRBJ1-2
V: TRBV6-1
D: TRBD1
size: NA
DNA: TGTGCCATCTACGACAGGGGCGCGTATGGCTACACCTTC
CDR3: CAIYDRGAYGYTF

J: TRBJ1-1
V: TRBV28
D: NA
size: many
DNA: TGTGCCAGCACCTCCCAATCGACCGAGGACACTGAAGCTTTCTTT
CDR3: CASTSQSTEDTEAFF

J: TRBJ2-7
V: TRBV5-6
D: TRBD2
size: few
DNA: TGTGCCAGCAGCTTGAAAGCGGGAGCTCCTGCCGAGCAGTACTTC
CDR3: CASSLKAGAPAEQYF

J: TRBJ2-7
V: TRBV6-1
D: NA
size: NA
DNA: TGTGCCAGCAGTGTACGGGGCCTCTACGAGCAGTACTTC
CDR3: CASSVRGLYEQYF

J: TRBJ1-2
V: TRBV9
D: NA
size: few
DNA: TGTGCCAGCAGCGTAGCCCGCAGGGCGGACTATGGCTACACCTTC
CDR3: CASSVARRADYGYTF

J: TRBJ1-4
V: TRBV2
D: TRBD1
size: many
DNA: TGTGCCAGCAGTGATCGTACAGGGGCTAATGAAAAACTGTTTTTT
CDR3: CASSDRTGANEKLFF

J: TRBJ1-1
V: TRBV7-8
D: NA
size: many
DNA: TGTGCCAGCAGCTTAGGGGCAGCTTTCTTGGCTGAAGCTTTCTTT
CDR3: CASSLGAAFLAEAFF

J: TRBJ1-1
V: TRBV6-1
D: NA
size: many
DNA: TGTGCCAGCAGTGAAGTACCGTTTGGAGCTTTCTTT
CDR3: CASSEVPFGAFF

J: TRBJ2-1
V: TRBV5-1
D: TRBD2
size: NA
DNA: TGCGCCAGCAGCTTAAGCGGGAGTGCCGCCTACAATGAGCAGTTCTTC
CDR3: CASSLSGSAAYNEQFF

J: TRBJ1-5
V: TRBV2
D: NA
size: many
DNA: TGTGCCAGCAGTGAAGGACGGGGAATCCGGCCCCAGCATTTT
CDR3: CASSEGRGIRPQHF

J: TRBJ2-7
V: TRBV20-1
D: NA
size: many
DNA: TGCAGTGCCCCAAAGGGCAACGAGCAGTACTTC
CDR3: CSAPKGNEQYF

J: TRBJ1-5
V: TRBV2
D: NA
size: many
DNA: TGTGCCAACCGGATTCGGGGAACCGATAGCAATCAGCCCCAGCATTTT
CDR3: CANRIRGTDSNQPQHF

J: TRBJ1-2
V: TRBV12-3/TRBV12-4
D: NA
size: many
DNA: TGTGCCAGCAGCTTAAGGGATTATGGCTACACCTTC
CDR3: CASSLRDYGYTF

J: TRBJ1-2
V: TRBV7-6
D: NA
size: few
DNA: TGTGCCAGCAGCCCAGGGAACTGGGACAACTATGGCTACACCTTC
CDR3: CASSPGNWDNYGYTF

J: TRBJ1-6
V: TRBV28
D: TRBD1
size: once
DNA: TGTGCCAGCAGTTCGACCGGGACAGCCTTTTCACCCCTCCACTTT
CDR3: CASSSTGTAFSPLHF

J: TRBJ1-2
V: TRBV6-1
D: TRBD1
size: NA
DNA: TGTGCCAGCAGTACAGGGGGAGGCTCGAGCTATGGCTACACCTTC
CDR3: CASSTGGGSSYGYTF

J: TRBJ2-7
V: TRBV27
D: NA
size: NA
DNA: TGTGCCACCCGCCTCTTGGGACGGCACGAGCAGTACTTC
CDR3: CATRLLGRHEQYF

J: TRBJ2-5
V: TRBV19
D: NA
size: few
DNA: TGTGCCAGTAGTATGGGCGGCAGGGGCCAGACCCAGTACTTC
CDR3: CASSMGGRGQTQYF

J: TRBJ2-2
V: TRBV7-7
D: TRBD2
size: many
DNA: TGTGCCAGCGGGACTAGCGGGACGAACACCGGGGAGCTGTTTTTT
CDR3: CASGTSGTNTGELFF

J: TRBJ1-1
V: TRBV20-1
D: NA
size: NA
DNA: TGCAGTGCTTCAGGGATGAACACTGAAGCTTTCTTT
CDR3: CSASGMNTEAFF

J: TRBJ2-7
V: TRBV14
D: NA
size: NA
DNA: TGTGCCAGCAGCCAAGATCGGGTCGTTGGGCAGTACTTC
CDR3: CASSQDRVVGQYF

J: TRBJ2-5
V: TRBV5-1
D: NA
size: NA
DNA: TGCGCCAGCAGCCCTGCGTGGGGAGGATCCAGGGAGACCCAGTACTTC
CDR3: CASSPAWGGSRETQYF

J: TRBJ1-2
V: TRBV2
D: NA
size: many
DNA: TGTGCCAGCAGTGAAGCTGGCAGGGACTATGGCTACACCTTC
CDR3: CASSEAGRDYGYTF

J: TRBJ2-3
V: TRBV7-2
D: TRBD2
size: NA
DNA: TGTGCCAGCAGTCGATTCGTCCGGGAGGGGGGGACAGATACGCAGTATTTT
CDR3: CASSRFVREGGTDTQYF

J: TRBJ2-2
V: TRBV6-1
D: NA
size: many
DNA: TGTGCCAGCAAGGGCGGCACCGGGGAGCTGTTTTTT
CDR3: CASKGGTGELFF

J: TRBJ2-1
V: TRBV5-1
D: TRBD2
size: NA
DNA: TGCGCCAGCAGCGAGACTAGCGGGAATTCTGAGCAGTTCTTC
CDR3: CASSETSGNSEQFF

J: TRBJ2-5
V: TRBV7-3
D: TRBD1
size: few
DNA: TGTGCCAGCAGCTTAACCGGGACAGCTCAAGAGACCCAGTACTTC
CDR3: CASSLTGTAQETQYF

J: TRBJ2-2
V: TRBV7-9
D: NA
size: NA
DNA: TGTGCCAGCAGCTCTCTAGCGAGGAACACCGGGGAGCTGTTTTTT
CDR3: CASSSLARNTGELFF

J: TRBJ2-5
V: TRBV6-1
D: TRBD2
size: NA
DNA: TGTGCCAGCAGTCTGGGACTAGCGGGAGTTCGAGAGACCCAGTACTTC
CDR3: CASSLGLAGVRETQYF

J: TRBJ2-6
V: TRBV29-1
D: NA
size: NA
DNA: TGCAGCGTTGTGGGGCAGGAACATTTCTCTGGGGCCAACGTCCTGACTTTC
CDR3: CSVVGQEHFSGANVLTF

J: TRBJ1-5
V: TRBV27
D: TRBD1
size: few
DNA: TGTGCCAGCCGGAAATGGACAGGGGAGAATCAGCCCCAGCATTTT
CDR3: CASRKWTGENQPQHF

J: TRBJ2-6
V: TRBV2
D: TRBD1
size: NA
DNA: TGTGCCAGCAGTGCAGGGACAGGGAGTCCTGGGGCCAACGTCCTGACTTTC
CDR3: CASSAGTGSPGANVLTF

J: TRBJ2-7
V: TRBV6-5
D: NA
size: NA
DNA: TGTGCCAGCAGTTACTCGACACCGGCCCGAGCCACCCCTAGCTCCTACGAGCAGTACTTC
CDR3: CASSYSTPARATPSSYEQYF

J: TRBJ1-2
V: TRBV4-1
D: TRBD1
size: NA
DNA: TGCGCCAGCAGCCAAGTACAGGGGGATGGCTACACCTTC
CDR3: CASSQVQGDGYTF

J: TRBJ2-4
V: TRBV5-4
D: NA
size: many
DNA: TGTGCCAGCAGCTTGGCCGGGACACACAAAAACATTCAGTACTTC
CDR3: CASSLAGTHKNIQYF

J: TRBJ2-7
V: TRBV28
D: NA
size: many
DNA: TGTGCCAGCAGTCCCACGGGGAGGGGGCGGTTCTACGAGCAGTACTTC
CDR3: CASSPTGRGRFYEQYF

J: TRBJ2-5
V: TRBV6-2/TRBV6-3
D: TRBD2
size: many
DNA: TGTGCCAGCAGAGAAGCGGGATGGGAGACCCAGTACTTC
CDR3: CASREAGWETQYF

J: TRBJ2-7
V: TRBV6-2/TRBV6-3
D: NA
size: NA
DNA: TGTGCCAGCAGTTACTCGATGGGGTCCTACGAGCAGTACTTC
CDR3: CASSYSMGSYEQYF

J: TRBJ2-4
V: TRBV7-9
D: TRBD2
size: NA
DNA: TGTGCCAGCAGCTTAAAGGGTAGCGGGAAAAACATTCAGTACTTC
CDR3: CASSLKGSGKNIQYF

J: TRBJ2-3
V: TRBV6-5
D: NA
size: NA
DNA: TGTGCCAGCAGTTACCGGGCTAGCGCAACAGATACGCAGTATTTT
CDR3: CASSYRASATDTQYF

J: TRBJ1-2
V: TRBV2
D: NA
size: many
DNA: TGTGCCAGCAGTGACCCGTTTGGGGGGGCTGGTGGCTACACCTTC
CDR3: CASSDPFGGAGGYTF

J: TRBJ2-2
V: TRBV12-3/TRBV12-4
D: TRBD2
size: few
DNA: TGTGCCAGCAGCTCGGGACTAGCGGGACGGAACACCGGGGAGCTGTTTTTT
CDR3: CASSSGLAGRNTGELFF

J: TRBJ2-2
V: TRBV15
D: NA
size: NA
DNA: TGTGCCACCAGCAGAGCCGATAACACCGGGGAGCTGTTTTTT
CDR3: CATSRADNTGELFF

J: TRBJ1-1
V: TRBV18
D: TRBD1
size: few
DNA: TGTGCCAGCTCACCACTTCAGGACAGGGACACTGAAGCTTTCTTT
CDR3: CASSPLQDRDTEAFF

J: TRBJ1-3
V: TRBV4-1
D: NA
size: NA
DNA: TGCGCCAGCAGCCAAGATACTGTCGCGGACACCATATATTTT
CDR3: CASSQDTVADTIYF

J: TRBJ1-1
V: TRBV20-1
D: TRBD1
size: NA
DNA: TGCAGTGCTAGAGATCGATCGTGGACAGGGGGCTGGGGGGCTTTCTTT
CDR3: CSARDRSWTGGWGAFF

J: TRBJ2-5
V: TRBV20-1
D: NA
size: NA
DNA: TGCAGTGCTAGTCCTAGCGAATACCAAGAGACCCAGTACTTC
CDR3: CSASPSEYQETQYF

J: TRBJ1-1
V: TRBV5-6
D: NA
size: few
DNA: TGTGCCAGCAGCTTGGCGCCAGCCGGTGAAGCTTTCTTT
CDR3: CASSLAPAGEAFF

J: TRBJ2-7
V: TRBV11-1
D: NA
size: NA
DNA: TGTGCCAGCAGCCAGACCGGGAGAAGGAACGAGCAGTACTTC
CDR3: CASSQTGRRNEQYF

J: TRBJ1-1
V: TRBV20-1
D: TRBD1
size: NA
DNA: TGCAGTGCTAGGCGGGACAGGGGAGGCACTGAAGCTTTCTTT
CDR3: CSARRDRGGTEAFF

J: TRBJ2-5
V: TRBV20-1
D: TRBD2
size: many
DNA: TGCAGTGAAGGGACTAGCGGAGAGACCCAGTACTTC
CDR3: CSEGTSGETQYF

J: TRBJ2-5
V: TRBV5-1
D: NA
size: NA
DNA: TGCGCCAGCAGCTTGGAGGGCAGGGGAGGAGAGACCCAGTACTTC
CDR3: CASSLEGRGGETQYF